These 21 T cell receptor beta chains were all obtained from the same sample, sequenced in a study of CD8 T cells in ankylosing spondylitis. TCRdb passed the 5' RACE reads through MiXCR, listing each CDR3 protein once. This table has roughly 150,000 distinct CDR3 sequences, under 35% appearing once. Sequenced input: synovial fluid, either unsorted or a sorted T cell fraction (not recorded which). The receptor source for this set is a male donor with ankylosing spondylitis.

V and J are TRBV20-1 and TRBJ1-2; D might be TRBD1 (5 bases). Between the trimmed V and J ends, which lost 4 bases and 5 bases, there was a span of 17 bases. Germline CDR1 is DFQATT and CDR2 is SNEGSKA (reference sequence). This CDR3 spans 14 amino acids. The CDR3 DNA reads as TGCAGTGCTACCGTAGACAGTCCGGGATATGGCTACACCTTC. Translation: CSATVDSPGYGYTF.

CDR3 sequence (DNA): TGTGCCAGCAGCTACGGACCGTCCTCTGGAAACACCATATATTTT. Translating gives CASSYGPSSGNTIYF. The chain carries TRBV5-5 and TRBJ1-3, with D unresolved. The CDR3 has 15 amino acids. V was clipped by 3 bases and J by 0 bases, with 10 bases between them. Germline CDR1 SGHKS, CDR2 YYEKEE (reference sequence).

The V call is TRBV6-4, the J call TRBJ2-7; D call uncertain. Trimming took 5 bases from V and 2 from J, leaving 7 bases between them. CDR1 and CDR2 (germline): MRHNA, SNTAGT. CDR3 length: 12 residues. CDR3: CASSPDPYEQYF. CDR3 nucleotides: TGTGCCAGCAGTCCTGATCCCTACGAGCAGTACTTC.

This clonotype was detected a few times. The V call is TRBV5-5, the J call TRBJ2-5; TRBD2 matches 11 bases. The CDR3 is 15 amino acids. V trimming: 4 bases; J trimming: 2 bases; junction bases outside the gene matches: 4. The germline gives CDR1 SGHKS, CDR2 YYEKEE (reference sequence). In DNA form, the CDR3 reads TGTGCCAGCAGCCTCCTAGCGGGGGGACAAGAGACCCAGTACTTC. This encodes CASSLLAGGQETQYF.

This clonotype was seen repeatedly, ten times or more. The chain couples TRBV9 to TRBJ1-1; D is uncertain. Germline V CDR1 and CDR2: SGDLS, YYNGEE. The CDR3 extends over 11 amino acids. Deletions cut 4 bases from V and 8 bases from J, with 9 bases between. CDR3 loop: CASSNEVEAFF. For the CDR3, the DNA is TGTGCCAGCAGCAATGAAGTAGAAGCTTTCTTT. Full variable domain (remainder filled in from reference TRBV9 and TRBJ1-1): DSGVTQTPKHLITATGQRVTLRCSPRSGDLSVYWYQQSLDQGLQFLIQYYNGEERAKGNILERFSAQQFPDLHSELNLSSLELGDSALYFCASSNEVEAFFGQGTRLTVV.

This clonotype was detected many times. The V gene is TRBV15, the J gene TRBJ1-4, with 7 positions matching TRBD1. The CDR3 spans 18 residues. Germline lookup yields CDR1 LNHNV and CDR2 YYDKDF (reference sequence). Trimming at V came to 2 bases and at J to 7 bases, leaving 16 bases not matched to a gene. The CDR3: CATSRPSLSDRLREKLFF. CDR3 DNA: TGTGCCACCAGCAGACCTAGCCTATCGGACAGGCTGCGTGAAAAACTGTTTTTT.

This chain uses TRBV20-1 with TRBJ1-1, with 8 bases matching TRBD1. CDR3 size: 14 residues. V gave up 5 bases and J gave up 2 bases; unmatched junction bases: 7. Germline CDR1 DFQATT, CDR2 SNEGSKA (reference sequence). CDR3 loop: CSARRTGLNTEAFF. CDR3 DNA sequence: TGCAGTGCTCGCCGGACAGGGCTTAACACTGAAGCTTTCTTT.

The chain links TRBV5-1 to TRBJ1-1; 7 bases agree with TRBD1. CDR1 and CDR2 from the germline V gene are SGHRS and YFSETQ. The CDR3 runs to 14 residues. Trimming at V came to 7 bases and at J to 2 bases, leaving 8 bases not matched to a gene. The CDR3 reads CASAREGGNTEAFF. The CDR3 nucleotides are TGCGCCAGCGCCCGGGAAGGGGGCAACACTGAAGCTTTCTTT.

This clonotype was detected ten times or more. The CDR3 loop reads CSARGGAGRSNEQFF. DNA for the CDR3: TGCAGCGCCCGAGGGGGGGCAGGGAGATCCAATGAGCAGTTCTTC. This sequence joins TRBV29-1 and TRBJ2-1, with D possibly matching TRBD2 (7 bases). The germline gives CDR1 SQVTM, CDR2 ANQGSEA. The CDR3 contains 15 residues. V gave up 7 bases and J gave up 6 bases, with 22 bases separating them.

The chain recombines TRBV7-2 with TRBJ1-3; 7 positions agree with TRBD1. V trimming: 6 bases; J trimming: 8 bases; junction bases outside the gene matches: 7. Germline V CDR1 and CDR2: SGHTA, FQGNSA. There are 13 residues in the CDR3. In DNA form, the CDR3 reads TGTGCCAGCAGTTACAGGGGTACGGACACCATATATTTT. This sequence encodes CASSYRGTDTIYF.

This clonotype appeared a few times. V and J are TRBV24-1 and TRBJ2-5; a weak D match, TRBD1 (6 bases). Trimming removed 4 bases at V and 8 bases at J, with 13 bases between. The CDR3 extends over 13 amino acids. Germline CDR1 and CDR2: KGHDR and SFDVKD. The CDR3 DNA is TGTGCCACCAGTGACCCGACAGGCCGAACCCAGTACTTC. It is translated as CATSDPTGRTQYF.

This chain joins TRBV19 and TRBJ2-5; the match to TRBD2 covers 7 bases. The CDR3 consists of 14 residues. J lost 5 bases, V lost 6 bases, and 9 bases had no gene match. Germline lookup yields CDR1 LNHDA and CDR2 SQIVND (reference sequence). The CDR3 DNA reads TGTGCCAGTAGCCGCGGGAGTATGGGGGAGACCCAGTACTTC. It codes for CASSRGSMGETQYF.

This clonotype has only a few counts. The chain links TRBV4-1 to TRBJ2-5; 8 nucleotides agree with TRBD1. V lost 0 bases to trimming and J lost 5 bases; unmatched junction nucleotides: 11. The CDR3 totals 17 residues. The germline V gene encodes CDR1 MGHRA and CDR2 YSYEKL. CDR3 DNA: TGCGCCAGCAGCCAAGATCACCGACAGGGGAGGAAGGAGACCCAGTACTTC. Translation gives CASSQDHRQGRKETQYF.

This clonotype turned up a few times. CDR3 residues: CAWSWGNTIYF. CDR3 DNA: TGTGCCTGGAGTTGGGGAAACACCATATATTTT. This chain uses TRBV30 with TRBJ1-3; D unclear. This CDR3 has 11 amino acids. V lost 2 bases, J lost 4 bases, and 3 bases lay in between. The V gene's germline CDR1 is GTSNPN and CDR2 SVGIG (reference sequence).

This clonotype showed up many times. The rearrangement joins TRBV6-5 to TRBJ2-1; D uncertain. Trimming took off 4 bases at V and 7 bases at J, with 8 bases between the two ends. CDR3 length: 12 amino acids. The V gene's germline CDR1 is MNHEY and CDR2 SVGAGI. The CDR3 region is CASSSTLNEQFF. The CDR3 bases are TGTGCCAGCAGTTCCACATTAAATGAGCAGTTCTTC.

This clonotype was seen a handful of times. This chain links TRBV20-1 with TRBJ1-1; 7 bases are shared with TRBD1. CDR1 DFQATT and CDR2 SNEGSKA come from the germline V gene (reference sequence). Trimming took 2 bases from V and 1 from J; bases not matched to a gene: 1. This CDR3 contains 13 residues. CDR3 loop: CSARPGGNTEAFF. The CDR3 DNA reads as TGCAGTGCTAGACCAGGGGGGAACACTGAAGCTTTCTTT.

The chain links TRBV28 to TRBJ1-2, with D perhaps matching TRBD1 (5 bases). This CDR3 has 13 amino acids. V dropped 5 bases and J dropped 8 bases, with 15 bases sitting between them. Germline V gene data show CDR1 as MDHEN and CDR2 as SYDVKM. CDR3 sequence: CASSDDRVGGYTF. CDR3 nucleotides: TGTGCCAGCAGTGATGACAGAGTTGGCGGCTACACCTTC.

The V and J genes are TRBV20-1 and TRBJ2-3; 10 bases fit TRBD2. This CDR3 has 17 amino acids. CDR1 and CDR2 from the germline V gene are DFQATT and SNEGSKA (reference sequence). V was pared by 3 bases and J by 1 base, with 10 bases of the junction left unmatched. CDR3 nucleotides: TGCAGTGCTAGCACCTCAGGCGGACTAGCGGGCACAGATACGCAGTATTTT. As protein: CSASTSGGLAGTDTQYF.

A few counts support this clonotype. The chain links TRBV5-1 to TRBJ1-1; TRBD1 is a possible D gene (5 bases). The germline CDR1 and CDR2 sequences are SGHRS and YFSETQ. CDR3 length: 15 amino acids. The V end was cut by 0 bases, the J end by 1 base, with 10 bases between. Here the CDR3 DNA reads TGCGCCAGCAGCTTGGAGGGTAGGGGGAACACTGAAGCTTTCTTT. Its protein is CASSLEGRGNTEAFF.

This clonotype has a handful of counts. The gene calls are TRBV6-5 and TRBJ1-3, with D perhaps matching TRBD1 (6 bases). CDR3 length: 11 residues. The germline V and J ends were trimmed by 10 bases and 7 bases, with 11 bases remaining between them. Germline CDR1 MNHEY, CDR2 SVGAGI. The CDR3 nucleotides read TGTGCCACCCGGACAGTTAACACCATATATTTT. Its protein is CATRTVNTIYF.

This clonotype was counted a single time. This chain links TRBV27 with TRBJ2-1; TRBD1 matches at 8 bases. Germline V lookup: CDR1 MNHEY, CDR2 SMNVEV (reference sequence). The CDR3 has 14 amino acids. V lost 2 bases and J lost 6; bases outside the gene matches: 3. The CDR3, as DNA: TGTGCCAGCAGTTTAAGGACAGGGATCAATGAGCAGTTCTTC. Its translation is CASSLRTGINEQFF.